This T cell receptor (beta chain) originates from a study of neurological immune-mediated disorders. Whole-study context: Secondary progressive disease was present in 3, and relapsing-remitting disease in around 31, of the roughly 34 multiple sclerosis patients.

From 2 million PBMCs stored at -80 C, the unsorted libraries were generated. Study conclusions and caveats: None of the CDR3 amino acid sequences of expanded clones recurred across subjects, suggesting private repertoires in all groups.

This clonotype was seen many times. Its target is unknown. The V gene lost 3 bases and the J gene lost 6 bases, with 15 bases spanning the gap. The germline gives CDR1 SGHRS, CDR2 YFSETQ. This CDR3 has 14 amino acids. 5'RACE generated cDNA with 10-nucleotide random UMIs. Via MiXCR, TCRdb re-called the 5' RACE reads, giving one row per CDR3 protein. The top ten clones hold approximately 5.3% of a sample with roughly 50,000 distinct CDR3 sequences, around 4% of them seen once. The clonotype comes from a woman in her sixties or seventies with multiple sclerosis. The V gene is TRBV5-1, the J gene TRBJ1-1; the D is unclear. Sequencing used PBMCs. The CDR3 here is CASSSSMAGAEAFF. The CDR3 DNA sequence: TGCGCCAGCAGCTCCAGCATGGCAGGCGCTGAAGCTTTCTTT.